The TCR beta chain under discussion was sequenced for a study of blood T cells in healthy people across ages. The study's findings and limits: In long-lived donors, naive CD4+ cell counts and diversity exceeded those of aged donors.

The table lists this clonotype with a few counts. The target antigen is unknown. V lost 4 bases and J lost 8, with 16 bases in between. CDR1 is SGHRS and CDR2 is YFSETQ in the germline V gene. This CDR3 is built from 14 residues. Primed by a sample-barcoded 5' primer and a J-beta primer mix, a second PCR proceeded for roughly 6 to 12 cycles. Using its own MiXCR run on the 5' RACE reads, TCRdb lists one record per CDR3 protein. Counted here are 600,000 to 650,000 distinct CDR3 sequences, under 70% occurring once; the ten biggest clones make up roughly 34%. This receptor was taken from a man in his 60s in good health. Sequencing input: blood. J is TRBJ2-1 and V is TRBV5-1, with D uncertain. CDR3 coding DNA: TGCGCCAGCAGCGCGTTTGGGGTGAAGGATGAGCAGTTCTTC. It yields the protein CASSAFGVKDEQFF.